Reported below is one TCR beta chain. Its antigen remains unknown. The CDR3 extends over 16 amino acids. V was shortened by 5 bases and J by 3 bases, with 19 bases between the two germline ends. Germline CDR1 and CDR2: MDHEN and SYDVKM. This record comes from a study of shared clonotypes between healthy human individuals. Whole-study results and caveats: Blood was the only sampled material, and tissue repertoires likely differ. The rarefaction results pointed to incomplete sorted-subset sequencing despite large depth.

Naive CD8 cells were CD45RO-negative, positively selected for CCR7, excluding terminally differentiated effector memory CD45RA+ cells. All donors were Caucasian adults living in Nashville, Tennessee. Each subset's genomic DNA was split evenly across several immunoSEQ plates. Method: immunoSEQ multiplex PCR; TCRdb's copy keeps in-frame clones and lacks some. The sample includes about 1.9 million clones, 90% to 95% seen only once; the top ten take about 1.7%. The rearrangement joins TRBV28 to TRBJ1-2; D remains unclear. The sequencing sample was made of naive CD8+ T cells from PBMCs. The receptor was derived from a man between 18 and 35 years old in good health. Some clones in this sample may be carry-over from other donors' samples. The chain's CDR3 is CASSTPRIRAYYGYTF. CDR3 bases: TGTGCCAGCAGTACACCACGAATTAGGGCCTACTATGGCTACACCTTC.